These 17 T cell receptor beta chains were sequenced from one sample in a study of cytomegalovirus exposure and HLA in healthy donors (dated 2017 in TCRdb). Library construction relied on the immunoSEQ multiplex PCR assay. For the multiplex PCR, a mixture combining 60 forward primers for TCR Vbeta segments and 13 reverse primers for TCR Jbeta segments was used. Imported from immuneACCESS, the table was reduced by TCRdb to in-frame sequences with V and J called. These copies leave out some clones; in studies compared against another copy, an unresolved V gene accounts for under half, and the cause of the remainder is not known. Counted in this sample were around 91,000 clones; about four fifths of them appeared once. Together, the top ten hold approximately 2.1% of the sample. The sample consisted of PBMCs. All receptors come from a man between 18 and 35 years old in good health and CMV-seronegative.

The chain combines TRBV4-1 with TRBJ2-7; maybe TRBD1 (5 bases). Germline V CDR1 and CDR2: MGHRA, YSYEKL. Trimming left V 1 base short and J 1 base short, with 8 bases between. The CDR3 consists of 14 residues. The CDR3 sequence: CASSQVRGSYEQYF. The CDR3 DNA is TGCGCCAGCAGCCAAGTAAGGGGTTCCTACGAGCAGTACTTC.

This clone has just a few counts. CDR3 nucleotide sequence: TGCGCCAGCAGCCCAGGGGGAGCGGGAGAGCTAGATACGCAGTATTTT. Amino acids: CASSPGGAGELDTQYF. This chain joins TRBV4-3 and TRBJ2-3; possibly TRBD2 for D (8 bases). Trimming shortened V by 4 bases and J by 5 bases, and 19 bases separated the two germline ends. Germline lookup yields CDR1 LGHNA and CDR2 YSLEER. The CDR3 runs 16 residues.

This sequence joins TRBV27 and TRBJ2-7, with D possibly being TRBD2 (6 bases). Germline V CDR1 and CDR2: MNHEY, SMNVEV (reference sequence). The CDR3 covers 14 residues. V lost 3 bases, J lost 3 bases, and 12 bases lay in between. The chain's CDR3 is CASSFSQGLYEQYF. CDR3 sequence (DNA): TGTGCCAGCAGTTTCTCTCAGGGACTCTACGAGCAGTACTTC.

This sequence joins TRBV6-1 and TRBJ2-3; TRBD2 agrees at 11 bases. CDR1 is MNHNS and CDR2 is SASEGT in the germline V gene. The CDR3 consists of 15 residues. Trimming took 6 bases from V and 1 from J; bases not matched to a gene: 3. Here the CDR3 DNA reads TGTGCCAGCAGGGGACTAGCGGTCCGCACAGATACGCAGTATTTT. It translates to CASRGLAVRTDTQYF.

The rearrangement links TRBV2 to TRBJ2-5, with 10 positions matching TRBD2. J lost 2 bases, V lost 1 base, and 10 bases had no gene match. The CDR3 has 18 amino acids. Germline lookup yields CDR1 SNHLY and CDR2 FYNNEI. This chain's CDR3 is CASSEVLAGEGRQETQYF. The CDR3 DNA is TGTGCCAGCAGTGAAGTCCTAGCGGGAGAGGGCCGACAAGAGACCCAGTACTTC.

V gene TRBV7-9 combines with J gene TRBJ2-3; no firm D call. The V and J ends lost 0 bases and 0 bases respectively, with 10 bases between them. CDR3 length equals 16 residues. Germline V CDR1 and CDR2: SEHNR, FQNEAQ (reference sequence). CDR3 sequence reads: CASSLALTGSTDTQYF. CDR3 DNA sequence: TGTGCCAGCAGCTTAGCGCTAACCGGGAGCACAGATACGCAGTATTTT. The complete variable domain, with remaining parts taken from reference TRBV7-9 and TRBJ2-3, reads DTGVSQNPRHKITKRGQNVTFRCDPISEHNRLYWYRQTLGQGPEFLTYFQNEAQLEKSRLLSDRFSAERPKGSFSTLEIQRTEQGDSAMYLCASSLALTGSTDTQYFGPGTRLTVL.

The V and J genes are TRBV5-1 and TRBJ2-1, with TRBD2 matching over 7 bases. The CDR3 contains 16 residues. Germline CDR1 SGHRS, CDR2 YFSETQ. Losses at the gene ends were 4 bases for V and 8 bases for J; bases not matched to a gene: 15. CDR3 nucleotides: TGCGCCAGCAGCCCGCAAACCCGGACTAGTGAATATGAGCAGTTCTTC. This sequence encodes CASSPQTRTSEYEQFF. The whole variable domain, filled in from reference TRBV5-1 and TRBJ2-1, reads KAGVTQTPRYLIKTRGQQVTLSCSPISGHRSVSWYQQTPGQGLQFLFEYFSETQRNKGNFPGRFSGRQFSNSRSEMNVSTLELGDSALYLCASSPQTRTSEYEQFFGPGTRLTVL.

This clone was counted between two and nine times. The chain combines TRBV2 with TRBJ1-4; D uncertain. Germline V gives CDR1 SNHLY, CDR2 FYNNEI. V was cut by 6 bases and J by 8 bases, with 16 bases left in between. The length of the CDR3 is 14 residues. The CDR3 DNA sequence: TGTGCCAGCAGGCACGGTGGAGCGGCGGAAAAACTGTTTTTT. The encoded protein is CASRHGGAAEKLFF.

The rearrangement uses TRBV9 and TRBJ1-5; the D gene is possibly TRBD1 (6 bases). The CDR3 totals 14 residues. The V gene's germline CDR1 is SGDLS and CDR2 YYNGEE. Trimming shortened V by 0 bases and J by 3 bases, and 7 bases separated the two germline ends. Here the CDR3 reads CASSVGQANQPQHF. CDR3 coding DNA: TGTGCCAGCAGCGTAGGACAGGCCAATCAGCCCCAGCATTTT.

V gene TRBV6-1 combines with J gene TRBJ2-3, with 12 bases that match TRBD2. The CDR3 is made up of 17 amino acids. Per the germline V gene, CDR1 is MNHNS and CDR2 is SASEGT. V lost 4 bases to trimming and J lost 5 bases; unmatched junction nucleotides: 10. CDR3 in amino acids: CASSAETSGSPRDTQYF. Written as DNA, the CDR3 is TGTGCCAGCAGTGCCGAGACTAGCGGGAGCCCAAGAGATACGCAGTATTTT.

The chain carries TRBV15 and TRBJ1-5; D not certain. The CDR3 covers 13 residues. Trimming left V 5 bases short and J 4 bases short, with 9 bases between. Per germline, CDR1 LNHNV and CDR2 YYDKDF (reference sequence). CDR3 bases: TGTGCCACCAGCCTGGAGCGTAATCAGCCCCAGCATTTT. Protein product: CATSLERNQPQHF.

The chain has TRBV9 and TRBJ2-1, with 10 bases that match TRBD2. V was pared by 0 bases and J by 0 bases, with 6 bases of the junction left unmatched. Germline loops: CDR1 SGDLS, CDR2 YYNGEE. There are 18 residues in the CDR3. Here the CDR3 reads CASSVVPSSGGSYNEQFF. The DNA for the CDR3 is TGTGCCAGCAGCGTAGTCCCCTCTAGCGGGGGCTCCTACAATGAGCAGTTCTTC.

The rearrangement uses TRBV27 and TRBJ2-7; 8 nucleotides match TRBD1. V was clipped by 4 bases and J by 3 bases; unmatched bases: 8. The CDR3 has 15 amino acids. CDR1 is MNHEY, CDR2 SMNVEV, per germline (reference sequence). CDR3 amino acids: CASSSPGQDRYEQYF. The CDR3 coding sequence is TGTGCCAGCAGTTCCCCGGGACAGGATCGCTACGAGCAGTACTTC.

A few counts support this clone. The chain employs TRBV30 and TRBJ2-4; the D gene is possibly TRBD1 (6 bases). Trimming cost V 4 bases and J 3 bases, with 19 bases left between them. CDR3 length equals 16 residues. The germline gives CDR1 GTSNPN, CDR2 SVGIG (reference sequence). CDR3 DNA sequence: TGTGCCTGGATGACAGGCTTCGGACAGCGCAAAAACATTCAGTACTTC. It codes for CAWMTGFGQRKNIQYF.

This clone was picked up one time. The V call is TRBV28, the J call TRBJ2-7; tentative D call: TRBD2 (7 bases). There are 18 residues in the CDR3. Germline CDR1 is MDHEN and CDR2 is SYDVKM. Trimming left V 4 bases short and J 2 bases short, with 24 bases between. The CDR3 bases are TGTGCCAGCAGTTCTCTGTTACAGGGAGGGGCGAACCCCTACGAGCAGTACTTC. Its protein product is CASSSLLQGGANPYEQYF.

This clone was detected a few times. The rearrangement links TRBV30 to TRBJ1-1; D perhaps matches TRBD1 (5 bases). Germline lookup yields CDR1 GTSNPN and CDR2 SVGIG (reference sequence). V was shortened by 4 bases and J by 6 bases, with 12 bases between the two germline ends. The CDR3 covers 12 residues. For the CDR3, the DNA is TGTGCCTGGATAACACAGGTCGCTGAAGCTTTCTTT. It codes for CAWITQVAEAFF.

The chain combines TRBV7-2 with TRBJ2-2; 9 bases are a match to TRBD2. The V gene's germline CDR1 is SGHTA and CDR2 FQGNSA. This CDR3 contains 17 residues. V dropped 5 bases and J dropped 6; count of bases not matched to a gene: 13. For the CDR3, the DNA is TGTGCCAGCAGCGCGACGGGACTAGCTATGCGCCCCGGGGAGCTGTTTTTT. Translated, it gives CASSATGLAMRPGELFF. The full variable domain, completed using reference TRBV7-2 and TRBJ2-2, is GAGVSQSPSNKVTEKGKDVELRCDPISGHTALYWYRQSLGQGLEFLIYFQGNSAPDKSGLPSDRFSAERTGGSVSTLTIQRTQQEDSAVYLCASSATGLAMRPGELFFGEGSRLTVL.